A selection of T cell receptor beta chains follows, all from one sample in a study of cytomegalovirus exposure and HLA in healthy donors. Generated by immunoSEQ multiplex PCR, the TCRdb table keeps only in-frame clones and is missing some. The data hold about 75,000 clones, with 84% observed a single time. Sequencing was carried out using PBMCs. These receptors all come from a man aged 70-80 years in good health and CMV-seropositive. Both conserved end residues are part of each CDR3. D genes are given only for firm matches. Rows give clone size only sometimes, using once, few, many, or a class for an expanded clone.

CDR3aa | CDR3nt | v_gene | d_gene | j_gene | abundance
CASRPTGLYEQYF | TGTGCCAGCAGGCCCACAGGGCTCTACGAGCAGTACTTC | TRBV7-2 | - | TRBJ2-7 | -
CASSYDEVTEAFF | TGTGCCAGCAGTTACGATGAGGTTACTGAAGCTTTCTTT | TRBV6-6 | - | TRBJ1-1 | few
CAISESVVLNQPQHF | TGTGCCATCAGTGAGTCCGTCGTCCTCAATCAGCCCCAGCATTTT | TRBV10-3 | - | TRBJ1-5 | -
CASSRRVGTGELFF | TGCGCCAGCAGCAGGCGGGTAGGCACCGGGGAGCTGTTTTTT | TRBV5-1 | - | TRBJ2-2 | -
CASSRAWDSSYEQYF | TGTGCCAGCAGCCGGGCCTGGGACAGCTCCTACGAGCAGTACTTC | TRBV11-1 | TRBD1 | TRBJ2-7 | -
CSAWEGNTIYF | TGCAGCGCATGGGAGGGAAACACCATATATTTT | TRBV29-1 | - | TRBJ1-3 | once
CASSPNLQVRLSYEQYF | TGCGCCAGCAGTCCTAACCTACAGGTACGGCTCTCCTACGAGCAGTACTTC | TRBV10-2 | - | TRBJ2-7 | -
CASSAQGMNTEAFF | TGTGCCAGCAGCGCACAGGGGATGAACACTGAAGCTTTCTTT | TRBV7-8 | TRBD1 | TRBJ1-1 | -
CASSLKGGSTIGYTF | TGTGCCAGCAGCTTAAAAGGGGGCAGCACTATTGGCTACACCTTC | TRBV7-2 | TRBD1 | TRBJ1-2 | -
CAWSVLGAEKLFF | TGTGCCTGGAGTGTGCTTGGGGCTGAAAAACTGTTTTTT | TRBV30 | - | TRBJ1-4 | once
CASSPATARGEQYF | TGCGCCAGCAGTCCGGCAACTGCAAGGGGCGAGCAGTACTTC | TRBV10-1 | - | TRBJ2-7 | once
CASSLSGQTHHNEQFF | TGCGCCAGCAGCCTCTCGGGACAGACACACCACAATGAGCAGTTCTTC | TRBV5-1 | TRBD1 | TRBJ2-1 | -
CASSVVQVNTGELFF | TGTGCCAGCAGTGTAGTACAGGTGAACACCGGGGAGCTGTTTTTT | TRBV2 | - | TRBJ2-2 | -
CSVEGLAGGPDTQYF | TGCAGCGTTGAGGGGCTAGCGGGAGGCCCGGATACGCAGTATTTT | TRBV29-1 | TRBD2 | TRBJ2-3 | -
CASSLQAGGPDTQYF | TGCGCCAGCAGCCTACAAGCGGGGGGGCCAGATACGCAGTATTTT | TRBV10-1 | TRBD2 | TRBJ2-3 | -
CASASGTGNTDTQYF | TGTGCCAGCGCCTCCGGGACAGGAAACACAGATACGCAGTATTTT | TRBV6-1 | TRBD1 | TRBJ2-3 | once
CASSLSLGSGKLFF | TGTGCCAGCAGCTTATCCCTAGGCTCGGGAAAACTGTTTTTT | TRBV7-2 | - | TRBJ1-4 | -
CASSLRGFGTNEKLFF | TGCGCCAGCAGCCTCAGGGGATTTGGAACTAATGAAAAACTGTTTTTT | TRBV5-1 | - | TRBJ1-4 | -
CASSPNRGRDEQYF | TGTGCCAGCTCTCCAAACAGGGGCCGAGACGAGCAGTACTTC | TRBV18 | TRBD1 | TRBJ2-7 | -
CASSSGSQETQYF | TGTGCCAGCAGCTCAGGGTCTCAAGAGACCCAGTACTTC | TRBV7-2 | - | TRBJ2-5 | -
CASSYSSGSPYEQYF | TGTGCCAGCAGTTATTCCAGCGGGAGTCCCTACGAGCAGTACTTC | TRBV6-5 | TRBD2 | TRBJ2-7 | -
CASSLGGSRTYEQYF | TGTGCCAGCAGCCTCGGGGGAAGTCGAACCTACGAGCAGTACTTC | TRBV28 | - | TRBJ2-7 | once
CASSEGFVVPLHF | TGTGCCAGCAGTGAAGGGTTTGTAGTCCCCCTCCACTTT | TRBV2 | - | TRBJ1-6 | -